The clone carrying this T cell receptor (beta chain) was seen many times. Its antigen is not identified. This CDR3 has 14 amino acids. Trimming shortened V by 2 bases and J by 3 bases, and 11 bases separated the two germline ends. The germline V gene has CDR1 SGHRS and CDR2 YFSETQ. The data derive from a study of glioma-infiltrating T cells. The study's findings and limits: CDR3 overlap between tissue and blood was very small. Above-expected tissue-blood divergence occurred in all gliomas, most in low-grade ones.

The iRepertoire nested amplicon-rescue multiplex PCR amplified TCR alpha and beta CDR3s from RNA. One-step reverse transcription and amplification started from approximately 100-400 ng of tissue mRNA or PBMC total RNA. A single record per CDR3 protein comes from TCRdb applying MiXCR to the multiplex PCR reads. This table has about 130,000 distinct CDR3 sequences, roughly 25% appearing once. The sequenced material came from glioma tissue, nonneoplastic brain tissue, or PBMCs (not recorded which). This TCR was recovered from a human donor with low-grade glioma or glioblastoma, undergoing nonglioma brain surgery, or in good health (not recorded which). The chain uses TRBV5-1 and TRBJ1-1; D remains ambiguous. CDR3 bases: TGCGCCAGCAGCTTTGTGGGCGATGACACTGAAGCTTTCTTT. Translated, it gives CASSFVGDDTEAFF. The full variable domain, with the rest looked up from reference TRBV5-1 and TRBJ1-1, is KAGVTQTPRYLIKTRGQQVTLSCSPISGHRSVSWYQQTPGQGLQFLFEYFSETQRNKGNFPGRFSGRQFSNSRSEMNVSTLELGDSALYLCASSFVGDDTEAFFGQGTRLTVV.